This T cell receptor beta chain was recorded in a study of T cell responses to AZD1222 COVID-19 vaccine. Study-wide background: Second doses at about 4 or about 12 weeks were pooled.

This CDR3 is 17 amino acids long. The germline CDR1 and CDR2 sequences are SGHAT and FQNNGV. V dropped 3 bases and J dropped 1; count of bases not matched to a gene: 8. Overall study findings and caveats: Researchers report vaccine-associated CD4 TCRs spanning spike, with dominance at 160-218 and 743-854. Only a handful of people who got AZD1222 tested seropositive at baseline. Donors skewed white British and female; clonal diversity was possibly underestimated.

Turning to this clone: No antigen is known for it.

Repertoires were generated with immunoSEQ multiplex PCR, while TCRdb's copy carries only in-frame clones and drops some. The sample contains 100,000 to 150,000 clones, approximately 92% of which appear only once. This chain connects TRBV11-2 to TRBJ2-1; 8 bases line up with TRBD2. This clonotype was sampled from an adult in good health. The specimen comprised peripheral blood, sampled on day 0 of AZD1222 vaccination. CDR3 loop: CASSFAPTSVSYNEQFF. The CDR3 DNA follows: TGTGCCAGCAGCTTTGCCCCGACTAGCGTATCCTACAATGAGCAGTTCTTC.